This TCR beta chain was captured by sequencing in a study of prognosis after radiotherapy for stage I lung cancer. The CDR3 totals 15 residues. Germline CDR1 is SQVTM and CDR2 is ANQGSEA. Trimming left V 4 bases short and J 1 base short, with 13 bases between. The sample holds many counts of this clonotype. The study amplified the TCR beta CDR3 region from genomic DNA. This amplification was carried out by two rounds of multiplex PCR. Primers specific to each TRBV and TRBJ gene drove first-round PCR. TCRdb re-derived calls from the multiplex PCR reads in MiXCR, one entry per CDR3 protein. In the table there are about 36,000 distinct CDR3 sequences, 30% to 35% of which are singletons.

The source was PBMCs, collected before or after stereotactic body radiation therapy (not recorded which). The chain recombines TRBV29-1 with TRBJ2-2, with D possibly being TRBD1 (7 bases). The TCR was taken from a donor over 45 with non-small cell lung cancer. DNA for the CDR3: TGCAGCGTTGGGGGAGGACAGGAGAACACCGGGGAGCTGTTTTTT. It codes for CSVGGGQENTGELFF.